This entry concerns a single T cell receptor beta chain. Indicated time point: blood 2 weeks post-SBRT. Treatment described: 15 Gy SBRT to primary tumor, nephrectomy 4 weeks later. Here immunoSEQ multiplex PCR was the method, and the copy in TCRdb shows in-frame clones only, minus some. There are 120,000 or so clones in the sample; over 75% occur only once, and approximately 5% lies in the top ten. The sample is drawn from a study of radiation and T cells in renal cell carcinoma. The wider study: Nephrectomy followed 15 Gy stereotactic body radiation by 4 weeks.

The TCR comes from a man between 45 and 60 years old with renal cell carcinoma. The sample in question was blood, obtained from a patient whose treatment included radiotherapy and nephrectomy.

CDR3 in DNA: TGCGCCAGCAGCCAAGAAGGGACAGGGAGGCGCGGCTACACCTTC. Protein: CASSQEGTGRRGYTF. The chain links TRBV4-1 to TRBJ1-2; 9 nucleotides align to TRBD1. CDR1 is MGHRA, CDR2 YSYEKL, per germline. The ends lost 0 bases at V and 8 bases at J; junction bases unmatched: 7. The CDR3 covers 15 residues.